This T cell receptor beta chain came from a study of shared clonotypes between healthy human individuals. About the research overall: Ranging from 18 to 49 in age, donors were a couple of women and a few men.

The assay was run at deep level. Genomic DNA per cell subset filled all wells of several immunoSEQ plates. Clones were sequenced by immunoSEQ multiplex PCR, and TCRdb holds only the in-frame ones, with some missing. The sample lists about 1 million clones; around three quarters were seen once. V was cut by 5 bases and J by 0 bases, with 13 bases left in between. This CDR3 is built from 15 residues. Germline V CDR1 and CDR2: SGHAT, FQNNGV. This sequence originates from a man aged 18-30 years in good health. Some clones in this sample may be carry-over from other donors' samples. The rearrangement links TRBV11-2 to TRBJ1-2; D not certain. Material: memory CD4+ T cells from PBMCs. The subset is: CD45RA-negative fraction. CDR3 amino acids: CASSPLRTTNYGYTF. The CDR3 DNA follows: TGTGCCAGCAGCCCATTACGAACGACTAACTATGGCTACACCTTC.